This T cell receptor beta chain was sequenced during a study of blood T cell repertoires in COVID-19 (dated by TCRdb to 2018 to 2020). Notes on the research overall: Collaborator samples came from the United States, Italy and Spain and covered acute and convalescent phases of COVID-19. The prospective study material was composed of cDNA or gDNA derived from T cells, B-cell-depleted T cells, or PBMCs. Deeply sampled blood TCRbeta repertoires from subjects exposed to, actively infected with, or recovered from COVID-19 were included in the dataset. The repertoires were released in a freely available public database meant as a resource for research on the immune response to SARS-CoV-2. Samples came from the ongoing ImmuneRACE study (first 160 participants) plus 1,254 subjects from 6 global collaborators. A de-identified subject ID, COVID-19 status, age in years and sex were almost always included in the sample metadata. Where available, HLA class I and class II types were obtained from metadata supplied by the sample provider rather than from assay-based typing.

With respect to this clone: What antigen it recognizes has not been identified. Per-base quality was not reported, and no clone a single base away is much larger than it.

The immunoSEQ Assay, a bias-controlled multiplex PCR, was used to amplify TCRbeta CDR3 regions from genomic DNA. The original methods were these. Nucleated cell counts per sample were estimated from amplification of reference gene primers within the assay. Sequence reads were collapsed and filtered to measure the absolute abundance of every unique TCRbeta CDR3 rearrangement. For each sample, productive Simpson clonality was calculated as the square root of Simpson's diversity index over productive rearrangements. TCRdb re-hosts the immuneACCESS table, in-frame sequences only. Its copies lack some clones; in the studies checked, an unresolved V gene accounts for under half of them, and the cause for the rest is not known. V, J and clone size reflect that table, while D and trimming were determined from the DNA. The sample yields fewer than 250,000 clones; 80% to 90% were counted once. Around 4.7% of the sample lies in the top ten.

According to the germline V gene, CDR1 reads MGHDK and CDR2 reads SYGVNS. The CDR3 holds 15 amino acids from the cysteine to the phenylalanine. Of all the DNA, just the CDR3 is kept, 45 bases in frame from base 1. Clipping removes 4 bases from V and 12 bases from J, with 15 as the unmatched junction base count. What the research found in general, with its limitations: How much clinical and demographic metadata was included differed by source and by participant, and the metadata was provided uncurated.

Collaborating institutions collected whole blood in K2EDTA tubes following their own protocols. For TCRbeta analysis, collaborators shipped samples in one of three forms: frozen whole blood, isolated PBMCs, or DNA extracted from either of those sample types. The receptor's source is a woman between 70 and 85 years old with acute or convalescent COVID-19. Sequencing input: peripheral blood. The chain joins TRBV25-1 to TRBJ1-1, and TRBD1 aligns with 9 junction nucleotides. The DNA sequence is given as TGTGCCAGCAGTGCAACCTCGGACAGGGGCCACGCTACTTTCTTT. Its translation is CASSATSDRGHATFF.